The 13 T cell receptor beta chains below come from one sample, sequenced in a study of blood T cell repertoires in COVID-19. Assay used: immunoSEQ multiplex PCR; TCRdb lists only in-frame clones, some missing. The profile shows 130,000 or so clones, roughly 90% of them singletons. The sequencing sample was made of peripheral blood. Receptors were obtained from an older man with active COVID-19.

The rearrangement uses TRBV5-8 and TRBJ2-7; 7 bases fit TRBD2. Germline CDR1 and CDR2: SGHTS and YDEGEE. V dropped 4 bases and J dropped 4; count of bases not matched to a gene: 8. CDR3 length equals 14 residues. DNA of the CDR3: TGTGCCAGCAGCCCCGGGACTAAGCCTTACGAGCAGTACTTC. Its protein product is CASSPGTKPYEQYF.

The chain joins TRBV5-1 to TRBJ1-1, with 8 positions matching TRBD1. CDR3 size: 16 residues. V lost 0 bases to trimming and J lost 0 bases; unmatched junction nucleotides: 4. In germline, CDR1 is SGHRS, CDR2 YFSETQ. The CDR3 loop reads CASSLDRGVVNTEAFF. For the CDR3, the DNA is TGCGCCAGCAGCTTGGACAGGGGGGTGGTGAACACTGAAGCTTTCTTT.

J is TRBJ1-2 and V is TRBV28, with 11 positions matching TRBD1. Germline-derived CDR1 and CDR2 are MDHEN and SYDVKM. This CDR3 is built from 14 residues. V dropped 5 bases and J dropped 8; count of bases not matched to a gene: 7. The CDR3 spells CASSPRTGGNGYTF. In DNA, the CDR3 is TGTGCCAGCAGTCCTCGGACAGGGGGCAACGGCTACACCTTC.

This clone was detected only once. The chain carries TRBV28 and TRBJ2-7; 8 bases map to TRBD2. V lost 3 bases and J lost 12; bases outside the gene matches: 13. Germline values: CDR1 MDHEN, CDR2 SYDVKM. The CDR3 covers 14 residues. CDR3: CASSLGAGGPPGYF. CDR3 in DNA: TGTGCCAGCAGTTTGGGGGCGGGAGGACCTCCGGGGTACTTC. The full variable domain, completed using reference TRBV28 and TRBJ2-7, is DVKVTQSSRYLVKRTGEKVFLECVQDMDHENMFWYRQDPGLGLRLIYFSYDVKMKEKGDIPEGYSVSREKKERFSLILESASTNQTSMYLCASSLGAGGPPGYFGPGTRLTVT.

The chain is built from TRBV6-1 and TRBJ1-5, with a possible D match to TRBD1 (5 bases). The CDR3 has 15 residues. Germline lookup yields CDR1 MNHNS and CDR2 SASEGT. V lost 2 bases, J lost 6 bases, and 14 bases lay in between. The CDR3 is CASSEYGEGSQPQHF. DNA of the CDR3: TGTGCCAGCAGTGAATATGGGGAGGGGAGTCAGCCCCAGCATTTT.

The genes are TRBV27 and TRBJ2-1; 8 bases are shared with TRBD2. Germline CDR1 reads MNHEY; CDR2 reads SMNVEV (reference sequence). Trimming at V came to 1 base and at J to 8 bases, leaving 7 bases not matched to a gene. The CDR3 is 15 amino acids. The CDR3 DNA follows: TGTGCCAGCAGTTTATGGAGCGGGAGTGCGGATGAGCAGTTCTTC. It translates to CASSLWSGSADEQFF.

DNA of the CDR3: TGTGCCAGCTCACCACCTGCGGGAGCAGATACGCAGTATTTT. Translating gives CASSPPAGADTQYF. This chain connects TRBV18 to TRBJ2-3; 7 bases line up with TRBD2. The CDR3 is made up of 14 amino acids. With 0 bases clipped from V and 4 bases from J, the junction kept 1 base outside the gene matches. CDR1 and CDR2 from the germline V gene are KGHSH and LQKENI.

The chain has TRBV28 and TRBJ1-3; no firm D call. Trimming took 2 bases from V and 4 from J, leaving 9 bases between them. Per germline, CDR1 MDHEN and CDR2 SYDVKM. The CDR3 sequence is 14 residues long. DNA of the CDR3: TGTGCCAGCAGTTTAGGAGGCGGGGGAAACACCATATATTTT. Its translation is CASSLGGGGNTIYF.

V usage is TRBV12-3 or TRBV12-4 and J usage is TRBJ2-7; tentatively, D is TRBD1 (5 bases). The CDR3 is made up of 13 amino acids. Trimming removed 5 bases from V and 2 bases from J, with 10 bases in between. The CDR3 sequence: CASSPTAPYEQYF. For the CDR3, the DNA is TGTGCCAGCAGTCCGACAGCCCCCTACGAGCAGTACTTC.

The chain joins TRBV9 to TRBJ2-1; 8 bases are shared with TRBD1. The germline V gene encodes CDR1 SGDLS and CDR2 YYNGEE. Unmatched junction bases numbered 8, after V lost 0 bases and J lost 6 bases. This CDR3 has 16 residues. This CDR3 is CASSVGETGAINEQFF. The CDR3 coding sequence is TGTGCCAGCAGCGTAGGCGAGACAGGGGCTATCAATGAGCAGTTCTTC.

This chain's CDR3 is CASSVARTGGWTYGYTF. The DNA for the CDR3 is TGTGCCAGCAGCGTAGCTCGGACAGGGGGCTGGACCTATGGCTACACCTTC. The rearrangement joins TRBV9 to TRBJ1-2; 11 nucleotides align to TRBD1. Losses at the gene ends were 0 bases for V and 4 bases for J; bases not matched to a gene: 8. Germline values: CDR1 SGDLS, CDR2 YYNGEE. The length of the CDR3 is 17 residues.

Note on this clone: It may be a read error: a sequence one base away is much more abundant. The chain has TRBV2 and TRBJ1-2; D is possibly TRBD1 (6 bases). The CDR3 is 12 amino acids. Looked up from germline, CDR1 is SNHLY and CDR2 is FYNNEI. V lost 8 bases and J lost 2, with 9 bases in between. CDR3 residues: CASARGNYGYTF. DNA for the CDR3: TGTGCCAGCGCGAGGGGGAACTATGGCTACACCTTC.

This clone was seen a single time. V gene TRBV28 combines with J gene TRBJ2-5; possible D gene TRBD1, 5 bases. There are 14 residues in the CDR3. The V gene's germline CDR1 is MDHEN and CDR2 SYDVKM. Trimming removed 4 bases at V and 3 bases at J, with 12 bases between. CDR3 in DNA: TGTGCCAGCAGTTCTTACAGACAGAAAGAGACCCAGTACTTC. Encoded protein: CASSSYRQKETQYF.